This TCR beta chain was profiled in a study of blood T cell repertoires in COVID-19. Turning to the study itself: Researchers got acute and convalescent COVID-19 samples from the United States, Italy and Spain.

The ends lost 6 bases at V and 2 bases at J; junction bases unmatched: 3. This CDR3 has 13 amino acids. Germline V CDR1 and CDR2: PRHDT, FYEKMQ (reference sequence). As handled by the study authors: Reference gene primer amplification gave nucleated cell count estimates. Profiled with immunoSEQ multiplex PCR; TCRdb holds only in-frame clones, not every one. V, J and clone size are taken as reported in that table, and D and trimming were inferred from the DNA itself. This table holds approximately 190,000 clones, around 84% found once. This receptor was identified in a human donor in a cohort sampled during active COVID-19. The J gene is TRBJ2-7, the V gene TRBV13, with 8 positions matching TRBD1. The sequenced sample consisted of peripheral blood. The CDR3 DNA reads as TGTGCCAGCAGTCCGACAGGGGCCTACGAGCAGTACTTC. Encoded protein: CASSPTGAYEQYF.